Following are 18 T cell receptor beta chains from one sample sequenced in a study of T-cell reconstitution after alpha-beta-depleted transplantation in children. Preparation of the TCRbeta library was carried out with unique molecular identifiers. TCRdb processed the PCR reads anew with MiXCR; each CDR3 protein has one entry. The sample consists of under 350,000 distinct CDR3 sequences, over 8% of them appearing once. The sequences come from PBMCs from the stem cell graft donor, collected from the stem cell graft. The receptors shown here come from a human donor who donated a stem cell graft to a child with SCID.

This clonotype was observed a few times. CDR3 nucleotide sequence: TGTGCCAGCTCACCCCCACATGGAGGCAATGAGCAGTTCTTC. This gives the protein CASSPPHGGNEQFF. The gene calls are TRBV18 and TRBJ2-1; perhaps TRBD2 as D (5 bases). There are 14 residues in the CDR3. V was trimmed by 3 bases and J by 6 bases, leaving 12 bases between them. The V gene's germline CDR1 is KGHSH and CDR2 LQKENI. Together with reference TRBV18 and TRBJ2-1, the CDR3 gives the full variable domain: NAGVMQNPRHLVRRRGQEARLRCSPMKGHSHVYWYRQLPEEGLKFMVYLQKENIIDESGMPKERFSAEFPKEGPSILRIQQVVRGDSAAYFCASSPPHGGNEQFFGPGTRLTVL.

This clonotype has more than one count but fewer than ten. This rearrangement joins TRBV12-3 or TRBV12-4 to TRBJ1-2; D is unclear. With 5 bases removed from V and 0 bases from J, the gap between germline ends came to 13 bases. CDR3 length: 15 residues. The CDR3 loop reads CASSRLGSSNYGYTF. The CDR3 DNA follows: TGTGCCAGCAGTCGGTTGGGATCTTCTAACTATGGCTACACCTTC.

The gene calls are TRBV5-1 and TRBJ1-2; D remains unclear. Per germline, CDR1 SGHRS and CDR2 YFSETQ. CDR3 length: 13 residues. V was trimmed by 1 base and J by 4 bases, leaving 8 bases between them. In DNA, the CDR3 is TGCGCCAGCAGCTTGCAGCCTGGCTATGGCTACACCTTC. It specifies CASSLQPGYGYTF.

This clonotype has just a few counts. The V and J genes are TRBV18 and TRBJ2-7; 7 bases fit TRBD1. This CDR3 has 14 residues. CDR1 is KGHSH, CDR2 LQKENI, per germline. The V gene end was trimmed by 4 bases and the J gene end by 2 bases; junction bases not matched to a gene: 5. The CDR3 DNA reads TGTGCCAGCTCACTTAACCAGGGGGCCTACGAGCAGTACTTC. Its protein is CASSLNQGAYEQYF.

This clonotype was seen just once. This chain links TRBV3-1 with TRBJ2-3; TRBD1 matches at 7 bases. This CDR3 comprises 17 residues. V shed 11 bases, J shed 1 base, and the junction held 18 bases outside the gene matches. The V gene's germline CDR1 is LGHDT and CDR2 YNNKEL (reference sequence). This CDR3 reads CASSKEGDREGTDTQYF. The DNA of the CDR3 is TGTGCCTCCAGCAAAGAGGGAGACAGGGAAGGCACAGATACGCAGTATTTT.

This clonotype was seen a handful of times. This chain links TRBV9 with TRBJ2-7; D is unresolved. CDR3 length: 15 residues. V dropped 4 bases and J dropped 4 bases, with 18 bases sitting between them. Germline CDR1 and CDR2: SGDLS and YYNGEE. CDR3 loop: CASSPHESWVYEQYF. In DNA, the CDR3 is TGTGCCAGCAGCCCACACGAGTCGTGGGTATACGAGCAGTACTTC.

Only a few counts were recorded for this clonotype. V usage is TRBV7-9 and J usage is TRBJ1-2, with D uncertain. V lost 1 base, J lost 1 base, and 13 bases lay in between. There are 16 residues in the CDR3. The germline V gene has CDR1 SEHNR and CDR2 FQNEAQ (reference sequence). This CDR3 reads CASSLDLDWINYGYTF. CDR3 nucleotide sequence: TGTGCCAGCAGCTTAGATTTGGACTGGATTAACTATGGCTACACCTTC. Full variable domain (rest looked up from reference TRBV7-9 and TRBJ1-2): DTGVSQNPRHKITKRGQNVTFRCDPISEHNRLYWYRQTLGQGPEFLTYFQNEAQLEKSRLLSDRFSAERPKGSFSTLEIQRTEQGDSAMYLCASSLDLDWINYGYTFGSGTRLTVV.

The V gene is TRBV5-1, the J gene TRBJ2-2; D remains unclear. V lost 5 bases and J lost 8, with 10 bases in between. Germline V CDR1 and CDR2: SGHRS, YFSETQ. The CDR3 runs to 12 residues. CDR3 coding DNA: TGCGCCAGCAGGCCAGGTCAGGGGGAGCTGTTTTTT. Encoded protein: CASRPGQGELFF.

The chain is built from TRBV25-1 and TRBJ2-7; tentative D call: TRBD1 (5 bases). Germline V CDR1 and CDR2: MGHDK, SYGVNS. Between the trimmed V and J ends, which lost 4 bases and 5 bases, there was a span of 9 bases. The CDR3 spans 12 residues. The CDR3 coding sequence is TGTGCCAGCAGTGGTATAGGGGACGAGCAGTACTTC. This gives the protein CASSGIGDEQYF.

This chain links TRBV5-5 with TRBJ1-3, with D possibly TRBD1 on 5 matching bases. V dropped 0 bases and J dropped 5 bases, with 9 bases sitting between them. Germline values: CDR1 SGHKS, CDR2 YYEKEE (reference sequence). The CDR3 contains 14 residues. CDR3 protein: CASSLDQGRNTIYF. CDR3 nucleotide sequence: TGTGCCAGCAGCTTGGATCAGGGACGAAACACCATATATTTT. Full variable domain (missing parts from reference TRBV5-5 and TRBJ1-3): DAGVTQSPTHLIKTRGQQVTLRCSPISGHKSVSWYQQVLGQGPQFIFQYYEKEERGRGNFPDRFSARQFPNYSSELNVNALLLGDSALYLCASSLDQGRNTIYFGEGSWLTVV.

The sample holds a few counts of this clonotype. The J gene is TRBJ1-5, the V gene TRBV20-1, with D possibly matching TRBD1 (5 bases). V was pared by 6 bases and J by 5 bases, with 11 bases between. Germline V CDR1 and CDR2: DFQATT, SNEGSKA (reference sequence). The CDR3 loop spans 12 amino acids. CDR3 nucleotides: TGCAGTGCGGGGCTGGGCGATCAGCCCCAGCATTTT. This codes for CSAGLGDQPQHF.

The V call is TRBV10-3, the J call TRBJ2-5; D unresolved. CDR3 length: 14 residues. V was clipped by 3 bases and J by 2 bases, with 10 bases between them. Germline CDR1 is ENHRY and CDR2 is SYGVKD. CDR3 nucleotides: TGTGCCATCAGTGACCGATCTGGGCAAGAGACCCAGTACTTC. This gives the protein CAISDRSGQETQYF.

This clonotype was seen a few times. V and J are TRBV12-3 or TRBV12-4 and TRBJ2-3; 7 bases line up with TRBD1. The V gene end was trimmed by 4 bases and the J gene end by 2 bases; junction bases not matched to a gene: 6. The CDR3 spans 15 residues. CDR3 amino acids: CASSYRQGDTDTQYF. The CDR3 nucleotides are TGTGCCAGCAGTTACCGACAGGGCGACACAGATACGCAGTATTTT.

This clonotype occurred a few times. The J gene is TRBJ2-3, the V gene TRBV5-1; perhaps TRBD2 as D (6 bases). With 4 bases removed from V and 2 bases from J, the gap between germline ends came to 11 bases. Germline V gene lookup returns CDR1 SGHRS and CDR2 YFSETQ. This CDR3 comprises 14 residues. This CDR3 reads CASSTVADTDTQYF. The CDR3 DNA reads as TGCGCCAGCAGCACAGTAGCGGACACAGATACGCAGTATTTT.

Written as DNA, the CDR3 is TGTGCCAGCAACAATGGGGGGTGGGGTGAAAAACTGTTTTTT. Residues: CASNNGGWGEKLFF. This rearrangement joins TRBV6-1 to TRBJ1-4; D is possibly TRBD1 (5 bases). Germline lookup yields CDR1 MNHNS and CDR2 SASEGT. There are 14 residues in the CDR3. Trimming removed 7 bases from V and 7 bases from J, with 16 bases in between.

The gene calls are TRBV5-1 and TRBJ2-1; no reliable D call. Trimming pared 5 bases from V and 5 bases from J, leaving 14 bases between. Germline assignment: CDR1 SGHRS and CDR2 YFSETQ. The CDR3 runs to 14 residues. CDR3 sequence reads: CASSLWQLNNEQFF. DNA of the CDR3: TGCGCCAGCAGTCTGTGGCAGTTGAACAATGAGCAGTTCTTC.

The sample holds a few counts of this clonotype. The chain employs TRBV5-1 and TRBJ2-7, with D possibly matching TRBD2 (7 bases). Germline V lookup: CDR1 SGHRS, CDR2 YFSETQ. The CDR3 is 16 residues long. Trimming cost V 0 bases and J 2 bases, with 15 bases left between them. For the CDR3, the DNA is TGCGCCAGCAGCTTGGAAAGGGGGGGCAGCGCCTACGAGCAGTACTTC. As protein: CASSLERGGSAYEQYF.

At least ten counts were recorded for this clonotype. The chain joins TRBV3-1 to TRBJ2-1; tentative D call: TRBD1 (6 bases). Trimming cost V 1 base and J 2 bases, with 18 bases left between them. The CDR3 consists of 18 residues. The germline V gene encodes CDR1 LGHDT and CDR2 YNNKEL (reference sequence). The CDR3 DNA reads TGTGCCAGCAGCCAAGGCGAAACAGGGTTTCGCACCTACAATGAGCAGTTCTTC. Translation gives CASSQGETGFRTYNEQFF.